The T cell receptor beta chain described here comes from a study of blood T cell repertoires in COVID-19 (dated by TCRdb to 2018 to 2021). With regard to the full study: Collaborator samples came from the United States, Italy and Spain and covered acute and convalescent phases of COVID-19. Where available, HLA class I and class II types were obtained from metadata supplied by the sample provider rather than from assay-based typing. The dataset comprised deeply sampled blood TCRbeta repertoires from subjects exposed to, actively infected with, or recovered from COVID-19. A freely available public database, intended as a resource for researchers studying the immune response to SARS-CoV-2, is where the repertoires were released. Nearly every sample came with metadata listing a de-identified subject ID, COVID-19 status, age in years and sex. The samples were drawn from the first 160 participants of the ongoing ImmuneRACE study and from 1,200 or so subjects provided by 6 global collaborators. The prospective study material was composed of cDNA or gDNA derived from T cells, B-cell-depleted T cells, or PBMCs. The study at large found these results: The amount of clinical and demographic metadata varied by source and participant and was provided uncurated.

TCRbeta CDR3 regions were amplified from genomic DNA by means of the immunoSEQ Assay, a bias-controlled multiplex PCR. Processing in the source paper ran as follows. Nucleated cell counts per sample were estimated from amplification of reference gene primers within the assay. To quantify the absolute abundance of each unique TCRbeta CDR3 rearrangement, sequence reads were collapsed and filtered. For each sample, productive Simpson clonality was calculated by taking the square root of Simpson's diversity index across productive rearrangements. TCRdb holds this immuneACCESS table with in-frame rearrangements only. Some clones are missing; in checked studies, unresolved V genes explain under half, and the rest has no known cause. V, J and clone size derive from that table, while D and trimming were established from the DNA sequence. The sample table shows about 240,000 clones, and about 85% are seen once. The ten biggest clones cover approximately 7.6% of the sample.

A second Seattle source provided samples from volunteer blood donors who had recovered from COVID-19. Each collaborating institution followed its own protocols to collect whole blood in K2EDTA tubes. For TCRbeta analysis, collaborator samples were shipped as frozen whole blood, as isolated PBMCs, or as DNA extracted from either sample type. V is pared back by 7 bases and J by 2 bases, with 14 bases lying between the germline termini. The CDR3 covers 14 residues, taking in both the cysteine and the phenylalanine. Kept here is only the CDR3 DNA, which spans 42 bases and is read in frame from base 1. CDR1 LGHNT and CDR2 FRNRAP are derived from the germline V gene. A word on this clone: This receptor's antigen is unknown. No per-base quality is available; no much larger clone lies one base away.

Sequencing input: peripheral blood. The sequence links TRBV12-5 to TRBJ1-2, and TRBD1 may be the D gene, going by 6 matching bases. The sequence came from a man in his fifties or sixties who had recovered from COVID-19. The bases read TGTGCTAGTGAGGCGGACAGTTTAAACTATGGCTACACCTTC. This gives the protein CASEADSLNYGYTF.